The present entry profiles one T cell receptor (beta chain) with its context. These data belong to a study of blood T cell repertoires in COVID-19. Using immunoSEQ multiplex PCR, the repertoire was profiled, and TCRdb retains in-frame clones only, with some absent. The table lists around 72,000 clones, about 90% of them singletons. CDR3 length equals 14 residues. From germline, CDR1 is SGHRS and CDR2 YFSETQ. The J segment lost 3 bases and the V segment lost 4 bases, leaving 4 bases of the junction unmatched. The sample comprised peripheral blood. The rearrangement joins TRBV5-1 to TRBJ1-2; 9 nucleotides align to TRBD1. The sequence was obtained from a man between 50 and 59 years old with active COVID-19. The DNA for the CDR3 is TGCGCCAGCAGCCTGGGACAGGGATACTATGGCTACACCTTC. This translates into CASSLGQGYYGYTF.